This is a list of T cell receptor beta chains from one sample in a study of T cell repertoires in aging, cancer and after chemotherapy. TCRdb re-called the multiplex PCR reads with MiXCR, one entry per CDR3 protein. In the table there are 4,000 or so distinct CDR3 sequences, 25% to 30% of which are singletons. The sample consisted of blood. The receptors come from a human donor with a solid tumor. Each CDR3 is given without its conserved first and last residue.

J gene,V gene,CDR3 protein
TRBJ2-1,TRBV18,ASSVRDRDYNEQF
TRBJ2-5,TRBV4-2,ASSQDLAEETQY
TRBJ1-1,TRBV19,ASSGAEWTEAF
TRBJ1-4,TRBV24-1,ATSDGGGATNEKLF
TRBJ2-5,TRBV5-1,ASSHQGYNQETQY
TRBJ1-5,TRBV28,ASSFIGTGYSNQPQH
TRBJ2-2,TRBV19,ASSTLARELF
TRBJ2-1,TRBV5-1,ASSLNPGWVNEQF
TRBJ1-3,TRBV4-1,ASSQAPGDRGDTIY
TRBJ2-3,TRBV20-1,SAPQGSTDTQY
TRBJ1-5,TRBV20-1,SASHSAWDGNQPQH
TRBJ2-7,TRBV27,ASSNTYEQY
TRBJ2-2,TRBV6-5,ASSYFSLDANTGELF
TRBJ2-3,TRBV19,ASSVVTDTQY
TRBJ1-4,TRBV6-5,ASSYGVTTDNEKLF
TRBJ2-5,TRBV6-1,ASSIVSGTQETQY
TRBJ1-3,TRBV12-3/TRBV12-4,ASTRSPPSGNTIY
TRBJ1-1,TRBV27,ASSLHFPRGITEAF
TRBJ2-7,TRBV14,ASSQVPPGAGWSSYEQY
TRBJ2-7,TRBV6-2/TRBV6-3,ASRPIDRGFAEQY
TRBJ2-1,TRBV5-1,ASSFLGEYYNEQF
TRBJ2-1,TRBV14,ASSLQGIPYNEQF
TRBJ2-1,TRBV6-4,ASSDSRGTEQF
TRBJ1-3,TRBV6-5,ASSYSIRDSGNTIY
TRBJ1-5,TRBV6-1,ASSGTGNKPQH
TRBJ1-4,TRBV12-3/TRBV12-4,ASSLSLLANEKLF
TRBJ1-5,TRBV20-1,SARGRTGGNQPQH
TRBJ2-7,TRBV19,ASSIEAASYEQY
TRBJ1-5,TRBV12-3/TRBV12-4,ASRHRQRNQPQH
TRBJ1-1,TRBV27,ASSLSIGTAEAF
TRBJ1-1,TRBV6-2/TRBV6-3,ASSLRQEYTEAF
TRBJ2-1,TRBV11-2,ASGLAGSTYNEQF
TRBJ1-6,TRBV5-4,ASSFGQGDSPLH
TRBJ1-3,TRBV29-1,SVGTGARNTIY